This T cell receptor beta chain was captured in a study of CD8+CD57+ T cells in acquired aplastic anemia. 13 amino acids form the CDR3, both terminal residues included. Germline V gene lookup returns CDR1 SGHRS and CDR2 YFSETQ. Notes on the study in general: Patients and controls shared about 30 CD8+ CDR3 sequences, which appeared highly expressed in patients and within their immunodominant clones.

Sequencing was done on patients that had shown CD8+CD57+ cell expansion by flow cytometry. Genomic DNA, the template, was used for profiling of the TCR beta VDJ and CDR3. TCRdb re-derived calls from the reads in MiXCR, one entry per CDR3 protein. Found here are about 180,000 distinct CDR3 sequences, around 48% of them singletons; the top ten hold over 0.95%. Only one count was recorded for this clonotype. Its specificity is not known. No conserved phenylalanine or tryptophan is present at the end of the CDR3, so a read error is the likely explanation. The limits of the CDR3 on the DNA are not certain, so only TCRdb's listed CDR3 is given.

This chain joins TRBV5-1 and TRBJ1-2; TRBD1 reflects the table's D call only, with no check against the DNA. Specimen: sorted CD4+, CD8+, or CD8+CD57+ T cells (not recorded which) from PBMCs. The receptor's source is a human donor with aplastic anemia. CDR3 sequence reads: CASSLGGTGGLSY.